This T cell receptor (beta chain) was found in a study of blood T cells in healthy people across ages (dated by TCRdb to between 2014 and 2016). About the study as a whole: In model experiments, template switching captured roughly one uniquely barcoded TCR beta cDNA molecule for every two T cells. The study analyzed two additional independent replicas of 1 million unique cDNA reads from the same blood draw for two donors, one aged 18 to 29 and one aged 80 or older. The study measured age-related changes in TCR beta repertoire diversity using deep sequencing normalized with unique cDNA molecular identifiers. Donors were grouped into four age groups: young (average roughly 15 years), middle-aged (less than 40), aged (about 59) and long-lived (less than 85). To avoid experimental bias, donors of different ages were randomly spread across the sequencing lanes. The paper's findings and limits, for the study overall: Donor CMV infection status was unknown, potentially confounding age-related changes in expanded clonotypes. Compared with the aged group, the long-lived group had more naive CD4+ T cells, fewer expanded clones and increased TCR diversity, suggesting age selection. Observed TCR beta diversity correlated strongly with the percentage of naive T cells measured by flow cytometry. Total diversity estimates from one million sequenced T cells were considered lower bounds and underestimates. Observed TCR beta diversity per million T cells fell roughly linearly with age, and a significant reduction was already apparent by age around 39. Conclusive comparison of naive and antigen-experienced compartments was prevented by the profiling of bulk unsorted PBMCs.

Libraries were built with 5' RACE. For sequencing, an Illumina HiSeq 2500 was employed. The second PCR ran for about 6 to 11 cycles and used a J-beta primer mix along with a sample-barcoded 5' primer. Each TCR beta cDNA molecule received a unique molecular identifier from a template-switch 5' adaptor carrying 12 random nucleotides. At least 2.5 million CDR3-containing paired-end reads were obtained from each sample. First-strand cDNA synthesis was performed from all RNA using the Mint cDNA synthesis kit, with priming by a TRBC-specific oligonucleotide. Following uracil-DNA glycosylase treatment, all cDNA underwent a first 18-cycle PCR with the universal primers M1SS and BC2_uni_R. In the source study's methods: Normalization of each sample was performed by random selection of 1 million high-quality reads, each carrying a distinct molecular identifier. Reads sharing molecular identifiers were discarded rather than binned into consensus sequences. CDR3 identification, clonotype clustering and error correction used MiTCR with a Q25 quality threshold and the strictest error-elimination algorithm. A nonparametric unseen species model using Euler transformation provided a lower-bound estimate of total TCR beta diversity. The public sequencing data were trimmed at Q25 with fastp and processed into clonotypes with MiXCR by TCRdb, which kept only in-frame beta chains. Each entry merges the rows of one CDR3 protein and shows their most common DNA and genes. The V and J calls and clone size come from TCRdb's table, not from the authors' own analysis. Present in this sample are about 1.8 million distinct CDR3 sequences, roughly 50% of which were seen just once. The ten largest clones represent more than 2% of the sample.

The donors were some 36 Caucasian individuals from Russia, aged 6 to 90 years, who were systemically healthy. About 10 milliliters of peripheral blood were collected from each donor into EDTA-treated Vacutainer tubes. PBMCs were isolated by Ficoll-Paque density-gradient centrifugation, with at least 7 million obtained per sample. Trizol reagent was used to extract total RNA from the PBMCs, yielding at least 5 micrograms per sample. Naive CD45RAhigh/CD27high T cell percentages were measured by flow cytometry on a PBMC aliquot from every donor. Remarks on this clonotype: The clone's antigen remains unknown. No base qualities exist here, and no much larger clone lies one base off it.

The sequencing sample was made of blood. The receptor's source is a woman aged 40 to 50 in good health.

The DNA sequence is TGCAGACCCCGTGGGGGGGCTGGGGGGACCCAGTACTTC. The translation is CRPRGGAGGTQYF. This chain is built from TRBV20-1 and TRBJ2-5; possibly the D gene is TRBD2, per 7 matching bases. CDR1 and CDR2 (DFQATT, SNEGSKA) derive from the germline V gene (reference sequence). The CDR3 runs 13 residues from the cysteine to the phenylalanine. Kept here is only the CDR3 DNA, which spans 39 bases and is read in frame from base 1.